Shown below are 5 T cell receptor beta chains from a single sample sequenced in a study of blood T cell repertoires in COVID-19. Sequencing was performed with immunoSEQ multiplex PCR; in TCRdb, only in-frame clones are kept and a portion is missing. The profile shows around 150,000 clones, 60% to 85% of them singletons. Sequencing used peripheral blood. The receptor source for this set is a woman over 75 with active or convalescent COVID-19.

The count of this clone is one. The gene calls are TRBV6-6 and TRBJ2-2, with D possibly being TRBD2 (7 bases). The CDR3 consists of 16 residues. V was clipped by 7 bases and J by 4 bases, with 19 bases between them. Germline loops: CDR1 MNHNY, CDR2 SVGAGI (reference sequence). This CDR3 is CASTIWGGTTTGELFF. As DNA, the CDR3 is TGTGCCAGCACTATTTGGGGGGGCACGACCACCGGGGAGCTGTTTTTT.

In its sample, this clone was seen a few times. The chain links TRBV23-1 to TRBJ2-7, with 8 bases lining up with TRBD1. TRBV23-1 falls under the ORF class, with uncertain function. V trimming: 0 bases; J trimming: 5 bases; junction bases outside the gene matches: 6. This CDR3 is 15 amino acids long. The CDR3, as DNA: TGCGCCAGCAGTCAATCGTCCAGGGGGCTTCACGAGCAGTACTTC. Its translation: CASSQSSRGLHEQYF.

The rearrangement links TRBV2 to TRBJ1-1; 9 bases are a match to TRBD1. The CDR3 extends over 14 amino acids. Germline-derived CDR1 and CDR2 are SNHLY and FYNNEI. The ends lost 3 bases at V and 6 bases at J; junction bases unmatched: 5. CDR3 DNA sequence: TGTGCCAGCAGTGAGACAGGGGGGAGAGCTGAAGCTTTCTTT. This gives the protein CASSETGGRAEAFF. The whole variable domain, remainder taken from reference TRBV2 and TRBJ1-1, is EPEVTQTPSHQVTQMGQEVILRCVPISNHLYFYWYRQILGQKVEFLVSFYNNEISEKSEIFDDQFSVERPDGSNFTLKIRSTKLEDSAMYFCASSETGGRAEAFFGQGTRLTVV.

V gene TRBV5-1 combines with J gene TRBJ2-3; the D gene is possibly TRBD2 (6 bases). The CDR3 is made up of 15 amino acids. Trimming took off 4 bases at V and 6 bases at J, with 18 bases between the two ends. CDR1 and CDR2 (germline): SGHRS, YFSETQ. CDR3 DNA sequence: TGCGCCAGCAGCCGACAGACTGGAGGGGCCGATACGCAGTATTTT. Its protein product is CASSRQTGGADTQYF. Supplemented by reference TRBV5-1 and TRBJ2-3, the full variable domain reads KAGVTQTPRYLIKTRGQQVTLSCSPISGHRSVSWYQQTPGQGLQFLFEYFSETQRNKGNFPGRFSGRQFSNSRSEMNVSTLELGDSALYLCASSRQTGGADTQYFGPGTRLTVL.

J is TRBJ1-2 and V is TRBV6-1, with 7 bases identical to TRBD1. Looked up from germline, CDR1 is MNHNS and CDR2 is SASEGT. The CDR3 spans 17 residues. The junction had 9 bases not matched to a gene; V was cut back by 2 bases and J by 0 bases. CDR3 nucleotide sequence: TGTGCCAGCAGTGAATGGACAGGTCGGGGATCTAACTATGGCTACACCTTC. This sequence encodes CASSEWTGRGSNYGYTF.